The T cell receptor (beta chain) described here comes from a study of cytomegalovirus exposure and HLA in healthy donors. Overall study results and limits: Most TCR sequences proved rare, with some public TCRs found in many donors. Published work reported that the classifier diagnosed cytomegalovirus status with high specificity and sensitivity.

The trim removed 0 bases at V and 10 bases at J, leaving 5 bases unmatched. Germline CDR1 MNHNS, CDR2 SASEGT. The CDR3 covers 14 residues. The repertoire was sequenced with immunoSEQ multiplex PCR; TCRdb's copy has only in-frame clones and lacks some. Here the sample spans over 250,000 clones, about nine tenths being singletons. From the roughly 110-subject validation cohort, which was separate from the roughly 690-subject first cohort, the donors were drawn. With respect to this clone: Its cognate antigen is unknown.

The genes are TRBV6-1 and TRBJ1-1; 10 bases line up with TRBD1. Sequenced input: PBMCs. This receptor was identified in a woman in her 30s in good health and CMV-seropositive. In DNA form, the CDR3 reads TGTGCCAGCAGTGAAGCCGGGACAGGGGACGGAGCTTTCTTT. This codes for CASSEAGTGDGAFF.